The sequence of this T cell receptor (beta chain) was determined in a study of T cells in Graves' hyperthyroidism and ophthalmopathy. The CDR3 regions of TCR beta were amplified from RNA transcripts. With the HTBI primer set, the TCR CDR3 went through a first round of RT-PCR. TCRdb re-called the multiplex PCR reads through MiXCR, storing one row per CDR3 protein. In the table there are a few hundred thousand distinct CDR3 sequences, roughly 25% of which are singletons. The length of the CDR3 is 15 residues. The V end lost 2 bases, the J end lost 6 bases, and 19 bases lay between the germline ends. Germline assignment: CDR1 DFQATT and CDR2 SNEGSKA (reference sequence). The authors deemed Graves' hyperthyroidism stable absent ophthalmopathy progression within 18 months.

Sequencing used blood. This sequence was found in a man aged 45-60 years with Graves' hyperthyroidism. The chain uses TRBV20-1 and TRBJ2-5, with D unresolved. The CDR3 region is CSARLPYESTKTQYF. The CDR3 DNA sequence: TGCAGTGCTAGACTCCCCTATGAGTCCACGAAGACCCAGTACTTC.